What follows are 11 T cell receptor beta chains derived from one specimen sequenced in a study of shared clonotypes between healthy human individuals. Assay used: immunoSEQ multiplex PCR; TCRdb lists only in-frame clones, some missing. The table lists 400,000 to 500,000 clones, 70% to 80% of them singletons, with over 10% in the top ten. The sequenced sample was PBMCs. The receptor source for this set is a middle-aged woman in good health. Some clones in this sample may be carry-over from other donors' samples.

The CDR3: CASKLFQGTNEKLFF. The CDR3, as DNA: TGTGCCAGCAAACTATTCCAGGGAACTAATGAAAAACTGTTTTTT. The rearrangement uses TRBV2 and TRBJ1-4; possibly TRBD1 for D (5 bases). The CDR3 extends over 15 amino acids. V lost 7 bases, J lost 1 base, and 13 bases lay in between. In germline, CDR1 is SNHLY, CDR2 FYNNEI. The full variable domain, in which reference TRBV2 and TRBJ1-4 provide the parts outside the CDR3, is EPEVTQTPSHQVTQMGQEVILRCVPISNHLYFYWYRQILGQKVEFLVSFYNNEISEKSEIFDDQFSVERPDGSNFTLKIRSTKLEDSAMYFCASKLFQGTNEKLFFGSGTQLSVL.

The genes are TRBV9 and TRBJ2-7; D is uncertain. The germline V and J ends were trimmed by 2 bases and 3 bases, with 12 bases remaining between them. Per germline, CDR1 SGDLS and CDR2 YYNGEE. This CDR3 has 14 amino acids. The DNA of the CDR3 is TGTGCCAGCAGCGTCCATAGTGCCGGCTACGAGCAGTACTTC. Its translation is CASSVHSAGYEQYF.

This rearrangement joins TRBV30 to TRBJ1-6, with D possibly matching TRBD1 (5 bases). The CDR3 has 15 residues. Trimming took off 8 bases at V and 0 bases at J, with 14 bases between the two ends. The germline gives CDR1 GTSNPN, CDR2 SVGIG (reference sequence). The CDR3 sequence is CAGGPRSSYNSPLHF. In nucleotides, the CDR3 is TGTGCCGGGGGACCGCGAAGCTCCTATAATTCACCCCTCCACTTT.

With regard to this clone: One end of the junction varies from germline; a read error may be responsible. This sample includes further DNA sequences coding for the same CDR3. The chain couples TRBV10-3 to TRBJ1-5, with D possibly TRBD1 on 6 matching bases. Germline CDR1 is ENHRY and CDR2 is SYGVKD. CDR3 length equals 15 residues. The CDR3 DNA reads as TGCGCCATCAGTGAGTCAACAGACAGGAATCAGCCCCAGCATTTT. Protein: CAISESTDRNQPQHF.

On this clone itself: A much larger clone is a single base away; this may be a read error. J is TRBJ1-2 and V is TRBV29-1; maybe TRBD1 (6 bases). Germline CDR1 reads SQVTM; CDR2 reads ANQGSEA. The CDR3 loop spans 13 amino acids. For the CDR3, the DNA is TGCGGCGTTGAGGCAGGGGCTAACTATGGCTACACCTTC. Residues: CGVEAGANYGYTF. Full variable domain (outside the CDR3, taken from reference TRBV29-1 and TRBJ1-2): SAVISQKPSRDICQRGTSLTIQCQVDSQVTMMFWYRQQPGQSLTLIATANQGSEATYESGFVIDKFPISRPNLTFSTLTVSNMSPEDSSIYLCGVEAGANYGYTFGSGTRLTVV.

The DNA of the CDR3 is TGTGCCAGTCGACAGGGGTTGAACACCGGGGAGCTGTTTTTT. Residues: CASRQGLNTGELFF. The chain combines TRBV7-3 with TRBJ2-2; 8 bases map to TRBD1. Looked up from germline, CDR1 is SGHTA and CDR2 is FQGTGA. Losses at the gene ends were 9 bases for V and 1 base for J; bases not matched to a gene: 4. The CDR3 is 14 amino acids.

Note on this clone: Additional DNA sequences in this sample encode the identical CDR3. The rearrangement joins TRBV5-1 to TRBJ1-1, with a possible D match to TRBD1 (5 bases). This CDR3 region has 15 residues. Germline assignment: CDR1 SGHRS and CDR2 YFSETQ. V lost 0 bases, J lost 3 bases, and 12 bases lay in between. CDR3 nucleotides: TGCGCCAGCAGCTTGGGTGCCAGGGTGGACACTGAAGCTTTCTTT. The encoded protein is CASSLGARVDTEAFF.

Regarding this clone: Given a far larger clone just one base away, this is likely a sequencing read error. Other DNA sequences within the sample encode an identical CDR3. This rearrangement joins TRBV7-9 to TRBJ1-1; D possibly corresponds to TRBD1 (5 bases). This CDR3 comprises 12 residues. CDR1 is SEHNR and CDR2 is FQNEAQ in the germline V gene (reference sequence). Written as DNA, the CDR3 is TGTGCCAGCAGCTTATTGGTAGGGGAAGCTTTCTTC. It codes for CASSLLVGEAFF.

The chain joins TRBV5-6 to TRBJ2-5; D is unresolved. The J call could be wrong; TRBJ2-7 is a better fit for the DNA end. Germline loops: CDR1 SGHDT, CDR2 YYEEEE. CDR3 length equals 13 residues. CDR3 region: CASSLAPHSEQYF. CDR3 DNA sequence: TGTGCCAGCAGCTTGGCCCCACACTCCGAGCAGTACTTC.

The chain recombines TRBV9 with TRBJ1-2; 8 positions agree with TRBD1. The junction had 0 bases not matched to a gene; V was cut back by 0 bases and J by 2 bases. The CDR3 spans 14 residues. Per germline, CDR1 SGDLS and CDR2 YYNGEE. The DNA of the CDR3 is TGTGCCAGCAGCGTAGGACAGGGGAACTATGGCTACACCTTC. Translation: CASSVGQGNYGYTF.

The J gene is TRBJ2-7, the V gene TRBV28; 8 bases are shared with TRBD2. The CDR3 is 14 amino acids. Germline CDR1 reads MDHEN; CDR2 reads SYDVKM. J lost 2 bases, V lost 6 bases, and 6 bases had no gene match. The CDR3 is CASSPSGGTYEQYF. The DNA for the CDR3 is TGTGCCAGCAGCCCCTCGGGGGGGACCTACGAGCAGTACTTC.